Shown below are 25 T cell receptor beta chains from a single sample sequenced in a study of T cell repertoires in cytomegalovirus infection. In TCRdb, the reads were re-called with MiXCR into one record per CDR3 protein. This sample has some 920,000 distinct CDR3 sequences, with approximately 31% found just once. Their antigens are not known. Sample: cultured CD8+ T cells from PBMCs, taken from culture after CMV antigen stimulation. These receptors came from a human donor in good health (CMV status not recorded). Some clones in this sample may be carry-over from other donors' samples.

As for this clonotype: Since a much larger clone is just one base distant, this may be a read error. The chain is built from TRBV7-4 and TRBJ1-5; 7 bases line up with TRBD1. The CDR3 covers 14 residues. The germline gives CDR1 SGHVT, CDR2 SQSDAQ. With V trimmed by 5 bases and J by 11 bases, 12 bases remained unmatched. This CDR3 reads CASSATGRGQSQHF. The DNA for the CDR3 is TGTGCCAGCAGCGCGACAGGGAGGGGACAGTCCCAGCATTTT. The full variable domain, rest sourced from reference TRBV7-4 and TRBJ1-5, is GAGVSQSPRYKVAKRGRDVALRCDSISGHVTLYWYRQTLGQGSEVLTYSQSDAQRDKSGRPSGRFSAERPERSVSTLKIQRTEQGDSAVYLCASSATGRGQSQHFGDGTRLSIL.

The rearrangement joins TRBV29-1 to TRBJ1-4; tentative D call: TRBD1 (6 bases). The V gene lost 7 bases and the J gene lost 0 bases, with 12 bases spanning the gap. This CDR3 region has 14 residues. Looked up from germline, CDR1 is SQVTM and CDR2 is ANQGSEA. DNA of the CDR3: TGCAGCGGTGCGACAGGTTCAACTAATGAAAAACTGTTTTTT. It yields the protein CSGATGSTNEKLFF.

This clonotype was counted only a few times. This rearrangement joins TRBV4-2 to TRBJ2-6; no clear D. V was trimmed by 1 base and J by 0 bases, leaving 7 bases between them. The germline V gene has CDR1 LGHNA and CDR2 YNFKEQ. The CDR3 runs 16 residues. The CDR3 spells CASSQGQNSGANVLTF. Written as DNA, the CDR3 is TGTGCCAGCAGCCAAGGACAAAACTCTGGGGCCAACGTCCTGACTTTC.

The chain joins TRBV19 to TRBJ1-4; TRBD1 agrees at 8 bases. The junction had 13 bases not matched to a gene; V was cut back by 6 bases and J by 10 bases. The CDR3 is 15 amino acids. CDR1 LNHDA and CDR2 SQIVND come from the germline V gene (reference sequence). CDR3 DNA: TGTGCCAGTAGCCGTTCGGGACAGGACTCTGGAAAACTGTTTTTT. It codes for CASSRSGQDSGKLFF.

This clonotype was seen at least ten times. The V and J genes are TRBV9 and TRBJ1-1, with TRBD1 as a possible D gene (5 bases). The V end lost 3 bases, the J end lost 1 base, and 7 bases lay between the germline ends. This CDR3 spans 13 amino acids. Germline lookup yields CDR1 SGDLS and CDR2 YYNGEE. The CDR3 DNA is TGTGCCAGCAGCGCCGGACAGAACACTGAAGCTTTCTTT. It encodes CASSAGQNTEAFF.

J is TRBJ1-1 and V is TRBV7-9; 7 bases align to TRBD1. J gave up 7 bases and V 5 bases, and 10 bases lay outside the gene matches. This CDR3 region has 14 residues. Germline V CDR1 and CDR2: SEHNR, FQNEAQ (reference sequence). As DNA, the CDR3 is TGTGCCAGCAGCGACCCTGACAGGGAGTATGAAGCTTTCTTT. It specifies CASSDPDREYEAFF.

On this clonotype itself: It is unclear where the CDR3 begins or ends on the DNA, so no DNA is shown, and the CDR3 is as TCRdb lists it. The V gene is TRBV6-5, the J gene TRBJ2-7; TRBD1 reflects the table's D call only, with no check against the DNA. The CDR3 adds up to 13 amino acids, both ends counted. Germline V gene data show CDR1 as MNHEY and CDR2 as SVGAGI. The CDR3: CASSTSDRIEQYV.

The V call is TRBV6-5, the J call TRBJ1-1; the match to TRBD1 covers 7 bases. J gave up 2 bases and V 8 bases, and 5 bases lay outside the gene matches. Germline V gene data show CDR1 as MNHEY and CDR2 as SVGAGI. The CDR3 length is 13 residues. The CDR3 here is CASLRGGNTEAFF. The DNA for the CDR3 is TGTGCCAGCCTAAGAGGGGGCAACACTGAAGCTTTCTTT.

This clonotype was picked up many times. The chain employs TRBV7-2 and TRBJ1-3; D is undetermined. The germline V and J ends were trimmed by 3 bases and 0 bases, with 12 bases remaining between them. CDR3 size: 16 residues. The V gene's germline CDR1 is SGHTA and CDR2 FQGNSA. This CDR3 is CASSLGGPNSGNTIYF. CDR3 DNA sequence: TGTGCCAGCAGCTTGGGAGGACCTAACTCTGGAAACACCATATATTTT.

This clonotype has more than one count but fewer than ten. V is TRBV5-1 and J is TRBJ1-3; D remains unclear. The CDR3 has 14 amino acids. The ends were cut back, 1 base at V and 2 bases at J, with 7 bases in the middle. The germline V gene encodes CDR1 SGHRS and CDR2 YFSETQ. This chain's CDR3 is CASSLSFPGNTIYF. As DNA, the CDR3 is TGCGCCAGCAGCTTGTCTTTCCCTGGAAACACCATATATTTT.

This clonotype turned up a few times. The chain carries TRBV2 and TRBJ2-5; D perhaps matches TRBD1 (6 bases). V was cut by 2 bases and J by 0 bases, with 19 bases left in between. This CDR3 is built from 18 residues. From germline, CDR1 is SNHLY and CDR2 FYNNEI. CDR3 coding DNA: TGTGCCAGCAGTGAAATAGGGACACCTTCTATAAACCAAGAGACCCAGTACTTC. Its protein product is CASSEIGTPSINQETQYF.

This chain connects TRBV2 to TRBJ2-1; the match to TRBD2 covers 13 bases. Trimming at V came to 4 bases and at J to 0 bases, leaving 6 bases not matched to a gene. This CDR3 has 18 amino acids. Germline CDR1 SNHLY, CDR2 FYNNEI. The CDR3 protein is CASSGGLAGPSSYNEQFF. CDR3 nucleotides: TGTGCCAGCAGTGGGGGACTAGCGGGGCCTAGCTCCTACAATGAGCAGTTCTTC.

The chain is built from TRBV6-1 and TRBJ2-7, with 10 bases lining up with TRBD1. Per germline, CDR1 MNHNS and CDR2 SASEGT. CDR3 length equals 15 residues. J lost 3 bases, V lost 1 base, and 3 bases had no gene match. CDR3 nucleotides: TGTGCCAGCAGTGAAGGGGACAGGGGTGGCTACGAGCAGTACGTC. Translation: CASSEGDRGGYEQYV.

This clonotype was counted many times. The chain recombines TRBV7-2 with TRBJ1-1, with 10 positions matching TRBD1. The germline CDR1 and CDR2 sequences are SGHTA and FQGNSA. The ends lost 5 bases at V and 3 bases at J; junction bases unmatched: 6. The CDR3 sequence is 15 residues long. This chain's CDR3 is CASSVDRGRDTEAFF. The DNA for the CDR3 is TGTGCCAGCAGCGTGGACAGGGGGAGAGACACTGAAGCTTTCTTT.

A few counts support this clonotype. The chain couples TRBV9 to TRBJ2-4, with 8 bases identical to TRBD1. Trimming at V came to 0 bases and at J to 3 bases, leaving 2 bases not matched to a gene. Germline CDR1 is SGDLS and CDR2 is YYNGEE. CDR3 size: 15 residues. The CDR3 is CASSVAGTGKNIQYF. The CDR3 nucleotides read TGTGCCAGCAGCGTAGCGGGGACAGGCAAAAACATTCAGTACTTC. The whole variable domain, remainder taken from reference TRBV9 and TRBJ2-4, is DSGVTQTPKHLITATGQRVTLRCSPRSGDLSVYWYQQSLDQGLQFLIQYYNGEERAKGNILERFSAQQFPDLHSELNLSSLELGDSALYFCASSVAGTGKNIQYFGAGTRLSVL.

The sample holds many counts of this clonotype. V and J are TRBV19 and TRBJ2-1; 8 bases match TRBD1. The CDR3 extends over 17 amino acids. The J segment lost 6 bases and the V segment lost 3 bases, leaving 13 bases of the junction unmatched. Germline CDR1 and CDR2: LNHDA and SQIVND (reference sequence). The CDR3 DNA sequence: TGTGCCAGTAGTATTTTCAGACGGACAGGGCCATTCAATGAGCAGTTCTTC. Translated: CASSIFRRTGPFNEQFF.

This clonotype was seen a handful of times. J is TRBJ1-1 and V is TRBV7-9; tentatively, D is TRBD1 (5 bases). The CDR3 is 13 residues long. Germline V lookup: CDR1 SEHNR, CDR2 FQNEAQ (reference sequence). V was cut by 8 bases and J by 1 base, with 11 bases left in between. This CDR3 is CASCLGGNTEAFF. The CDR3 coding sequence is TGTGCCAGCTGTCTCGGGGGGAACACTGAAGCTTTCTTT.

This clonotype has a count of ten or more. V and J are TRBV7-6 and TRBJ2-1; tentatively, D is TRBD2 (7 bases). CDR3 size: 14 residues. With 3 bases removed from V and 6 bases from J, the gap between germline ends came to 12 bases. Germline V gene data show CDR1 as SGHVS and CDR2 as FNYEAQ. CDR3 DNA sequence: TGTGCCAGCAGCTTGGGAGGGGGAGGCAATGAGCAGTTCTTC. Translation: CASSLGGGGNEQFF.

The gene calls are TRBV20-1 and TRBJ1-4; D is unclear. Germline CDR1 and CDR2: DFQATT and SNEGSKA (reference sequence). This CDR3 is 12 amino acids long. V lost 3 bases and J lost 7, with 9 bases in between. CDR3 sequence: CSASPSGEKLFF. The CDR3 DNA follows: TGCAGTGCTAGTCCGAGCGGTGAAAAACTGTTTTTT.

This chain's CDR3 is CASSPIVDEQYF. The CDR3 DNA reads TGTGCCAGCAGCCCTATTGTTGACGAGCAGTACTTC. The gene calls are TRBV12-3 or TRBV12-4 and TRBJ2-7; D is uncertain. The CDR3 loop spans 12 amino acids. V shed 6 bases and J shed 5 bases, with 11 bases lying between them.

This chain connects TRBV6-1 to TRBJ2-4; D gene unclear. Trimming shortened V by 2 bases and J by 3 bases, and 8 bases separated the two germline ends. The CDR3 length is 14 residues. Germline-derived CDR1 and CDR2 are MNHNS and SASEGT. DNA of the CDR3: TGTGCCAGCAGTGAAAGGACGGTCAAAAACATTCAGTACTTC. It specifies CASSERTVKNIQYF.

In this sample, this clonotype turned up many times. This chain's CDR3 is CASSPTGTGAYEQYF. For the CDR3, the DNA is TGTGCCAGCAGTCCAACCGGGACAGGGGCCTACGAGCAGTACTTC. The chain employs TRBV12-3 or TRBV12-4 and TRBJ2-7; 10 nucleotides line up with TRBD1. The V gene end was trimmed by 5 bases and the J gene end by 2 bases; junction bases not matched to a gene: 6. The CDR3 contains 15 residues.

This clonotype was counted only a few times. The CDR3 bases are TGCAGCGTTTCGGGCCTACTAGCGGGGGAAATTGAGACCCAGTACTTC. Residues: CSVSGLLAGEIETQYF. This chain links TRBV29-1 with TRBJ2-5; 11 bases align to TRBD2. V dropped 5 bases and J dropped 5; count of bases not matched to a gene: 13. Germline V lookup: CDR1 SQVTM, CDR2 ANQGSEA. The CDR3 is 16 residues long.

The chain uses TRBV7-4 and TRBJ2-7, with 8 bases aligning to TRBD1. This CDR3 has 13 amino acids. After removal of 5 bases from V and 3 bases from J, the junction contained 3 bases not matched to a gene. Germline CDR1 is SGHVT and CDR2 is SQSDAQ. CDR3 amino acids: CASSRTGFYEQYV. Written as DNA, the CDR3 is TGTGCCAGCAGCCGGACAGGGTTCTACGAGCAGTACGTC.

J is TRBJ2-7 and V is TRBV14, with D possibly TRBD1 on 5 matching bases. V was pared by 1 base and J by 2 bases, with 12 bases between. This CDR3 has 15 residues. From germline, CDR1 is SGHDN and CDR2 FVKESK. The CDR3 protein is CASSQGQPLTYEQYV. CDR3 DNA sequence: TGTGCCAGCAGCCAAGGACAGCCCCTAACCTACGAGCAGTACGTC.